This T cell receptor beta chain was recovered during a study of blood T cell repertoires in COVID-19. Germline CDR1 and CDR2: GTSNPN and SVGIG (reference sequence). V shed 0 bases, J shed 2 bases, and the junction held 0 bases outside the gene matches. The CDR3 contains 15 residues. The table came from immunoSEQ multiplex PCR; TCRdb's copy has only in-frame clones and leaves some out. The table shows about 220,000 clones, with nearly 90% occurring only once. The chain joins TRBV30 to TRBJ2-1; 11 bases match TRBD1. The origin of this receptor is a man aged 25-40 years who had been exposed to COVID-19. Specimen: PBMCs or T cells enriched from blood (not recorded which). The CDR3 region has the DNA TGTGCCTGGAGTGTGGGACAGGGGGCCTACAATGAGCAGTTCTTC. This sequence encodes CAWSVGQGAYNEQFF.